One sample yielded the 8 T cell receptor beta chains listed below, sequenced in a study of blood T cell repertoires in COVID-19 (dated by TCRdb to about 2020). Library preparation employed the immunoSEQ multiplex PCR assay. The table comes from immuneACCESS by way of TCRdb, which keeps in-frame sequences with V and J called. Part of the clones is missing from these tables; in studies checked, under half for an unresolved V gene and the rest for unknown reasons. This sample has about 58,000 clones in its table, and 75% to 90% of those were observed once. The biggest ten clones account for roughly 8.4% of the sample. Material for sequencing was peripheral blood. The receptors derive from a woman in her sixties or seventies with active COVID-19.

The rearrangement joins TRBV10-3 to TRBJ2-3; 11 nucleotides agree with TRBD2. CDR1 and CDR2 from the germline V gene are ENHRY and SYGVKD. This CDR3 is 15 amino acids long. Trimming removed 4 bases from V and 4 bases from J; junction bases left unmatched: 4. Here the CDR3 reads CAISGSGRGADTQYF. CDR3 coding DNA: TGTGCCATCAGTGGTAGCGGGAGGGGTGCAGATACGCAGTATTTT.

The gene calls are TRBV2 and TRBJ1-5; D not certain. With 4 bases removed from V and 2 bases from J, the gap between germline ends came to 12 bases. Germline CDR1 is SNHLY and CDR2 is FYNNEI. The CDR3 totals 15 residues. Here the CDR3 DNA reads TGTGCCAGCAGTGCGTCCGTTACGGGCAATCAGCCCCAGCATTTT. Its translation is CASSASVTGNQPQHF.

This chain joins TRBV28 and TRBJ1-6; no firm D call. The CDR3 contains 16 residues. V was trimmed by 3 bases and J by 2 bases, leaving 11 bases between them. Germline loops: CDR1 MDHEN, CDR2 SYDVKM. Here the CDR3 reads CASSFEKGAYNSPLHF. Here the CDR3 DNA reads TGTGCCAGCAGTTTCGAGAAGGGAGCCTATAATTCACCCCTCCACTTT.

J is TRBJ1-3 and V is TRBV28; 11 positions agree with TRBD1. Germline trimming cut 6 bases from V and 1 base from J; bases unmatched to any gene: 5. CDR1 and CDR2 (germline): MDHEN, SYDVKM. The CDR3 is made up of 16 amino acids. The CDR3 nucleotides are TGTGCCAGCAGAAAAGGGGACAGGGGGTCTGGAAACACCATATATTTT. Amino acids: CASRKGDRGSGNTIYF.

This clone was detected only once. The V and J genes are TRBV5-1 and TRBJ1-2; tentatively, D is TRBD1 (6 bases). V was shortened by 2 bases and J by 0 bases, with 8 bases between the two germline ends. The CDR3 extends over 14 amino acids. In germline, CDR1 is SGHRS, CDR2 YFSETQ. The CDR3 is CASSFRGSNYGYTF. In nucleotides, the CDR3 is TGCGCCAGCAGCTTTAGGGGGTCTAACTATGGCTACACCTTC. Full variable domain (missing parts from reference TRBV5-1 and TRBJ1-2): KAGVTQTPRYLIKTRGQQVTLSCSPISGHRSVSWYQQTPGQGLQFLFEYFSETQRNKGNFPGRFSGRQFSNSRSEMNVSTLELGDSALYLCASSFRGSNYGYTFGSGTRLTVV.

The V and J genes are TRBV5-4 and TRBJ2-6, with 7 bases fitting TRBD1. The CDR3 extends over 18 amino acids. CDR1 and CDR2 (germline): SGHNT, YYREEE (reference sequence). V shed 4 bases and J 0 bases; nucleotides not matched to a gene: 10. This chain's CDR3 is CASSRAQGEASGANVLTF. In DNA form, the CDR3 reads TGTGCCAGCAGCAGGGCCCAGGGGGAAGCCTCTGGGGCCAACGTCCTGACTTTC.

The chain is built from TRBV4-1 and TRBJ2-7; tentative D call: TRBD2 (5 bases). V gave up 3 bases and J gave up 5 bases, with 17 bases separating them. CDR1 and CDR2 from the germline V gene are MGHRA and YSYEKL. The CDR3 has 15 amino acids. DNA for the CDR3: TGCGCCAGCAGCCACCTAGGGAGTTGGGGTCACGAGCAGTACTTC. Its protein is CASSHLGSWGHEQYF.

This clone occurred a few times. This sequence joins TRBV24-1 and TRBJ1-5; unclear D gene. The CDR3 extends over 15 amino acids. With 5 bases removed from V and 4 bases from J, the gap between germline ends came to 14 bases. CDR1 is KGHDR and CDR2 is SFDVKD in the germline V gene. CDR3 coding DNA: TGTGCCACCAGTGCGGGGTTGGGTCGGAATCAGCCCCAGCATTTT. This gives the protein CATSAGLGRNQPQHF.